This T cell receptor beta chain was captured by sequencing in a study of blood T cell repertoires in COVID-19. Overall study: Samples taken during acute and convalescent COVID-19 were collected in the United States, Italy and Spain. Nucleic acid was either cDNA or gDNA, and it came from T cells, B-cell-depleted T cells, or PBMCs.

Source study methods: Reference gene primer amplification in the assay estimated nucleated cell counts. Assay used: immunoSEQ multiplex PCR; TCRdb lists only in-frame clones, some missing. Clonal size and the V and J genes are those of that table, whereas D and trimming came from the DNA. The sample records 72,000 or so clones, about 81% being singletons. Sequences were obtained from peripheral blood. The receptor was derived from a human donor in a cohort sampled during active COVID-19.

The chain's CDR3 is CATSDPGRGVPDTQYF. The CDR3 DNA is TGTGCCACCAGTGACCCGGGTCGGGGTGTGCCAGATACGCAGTATTTT. V usage is TRBV24-1 and J usage is TRBJ2-3; D may be TRBD2 (5 bases). Germline V gene sequence: CDR1 KGHDR, CDR2 SFDVKD. The CDR3 extends over 16 amino acids. V lost 4 bases and J lost 4, with 17 bases in between.